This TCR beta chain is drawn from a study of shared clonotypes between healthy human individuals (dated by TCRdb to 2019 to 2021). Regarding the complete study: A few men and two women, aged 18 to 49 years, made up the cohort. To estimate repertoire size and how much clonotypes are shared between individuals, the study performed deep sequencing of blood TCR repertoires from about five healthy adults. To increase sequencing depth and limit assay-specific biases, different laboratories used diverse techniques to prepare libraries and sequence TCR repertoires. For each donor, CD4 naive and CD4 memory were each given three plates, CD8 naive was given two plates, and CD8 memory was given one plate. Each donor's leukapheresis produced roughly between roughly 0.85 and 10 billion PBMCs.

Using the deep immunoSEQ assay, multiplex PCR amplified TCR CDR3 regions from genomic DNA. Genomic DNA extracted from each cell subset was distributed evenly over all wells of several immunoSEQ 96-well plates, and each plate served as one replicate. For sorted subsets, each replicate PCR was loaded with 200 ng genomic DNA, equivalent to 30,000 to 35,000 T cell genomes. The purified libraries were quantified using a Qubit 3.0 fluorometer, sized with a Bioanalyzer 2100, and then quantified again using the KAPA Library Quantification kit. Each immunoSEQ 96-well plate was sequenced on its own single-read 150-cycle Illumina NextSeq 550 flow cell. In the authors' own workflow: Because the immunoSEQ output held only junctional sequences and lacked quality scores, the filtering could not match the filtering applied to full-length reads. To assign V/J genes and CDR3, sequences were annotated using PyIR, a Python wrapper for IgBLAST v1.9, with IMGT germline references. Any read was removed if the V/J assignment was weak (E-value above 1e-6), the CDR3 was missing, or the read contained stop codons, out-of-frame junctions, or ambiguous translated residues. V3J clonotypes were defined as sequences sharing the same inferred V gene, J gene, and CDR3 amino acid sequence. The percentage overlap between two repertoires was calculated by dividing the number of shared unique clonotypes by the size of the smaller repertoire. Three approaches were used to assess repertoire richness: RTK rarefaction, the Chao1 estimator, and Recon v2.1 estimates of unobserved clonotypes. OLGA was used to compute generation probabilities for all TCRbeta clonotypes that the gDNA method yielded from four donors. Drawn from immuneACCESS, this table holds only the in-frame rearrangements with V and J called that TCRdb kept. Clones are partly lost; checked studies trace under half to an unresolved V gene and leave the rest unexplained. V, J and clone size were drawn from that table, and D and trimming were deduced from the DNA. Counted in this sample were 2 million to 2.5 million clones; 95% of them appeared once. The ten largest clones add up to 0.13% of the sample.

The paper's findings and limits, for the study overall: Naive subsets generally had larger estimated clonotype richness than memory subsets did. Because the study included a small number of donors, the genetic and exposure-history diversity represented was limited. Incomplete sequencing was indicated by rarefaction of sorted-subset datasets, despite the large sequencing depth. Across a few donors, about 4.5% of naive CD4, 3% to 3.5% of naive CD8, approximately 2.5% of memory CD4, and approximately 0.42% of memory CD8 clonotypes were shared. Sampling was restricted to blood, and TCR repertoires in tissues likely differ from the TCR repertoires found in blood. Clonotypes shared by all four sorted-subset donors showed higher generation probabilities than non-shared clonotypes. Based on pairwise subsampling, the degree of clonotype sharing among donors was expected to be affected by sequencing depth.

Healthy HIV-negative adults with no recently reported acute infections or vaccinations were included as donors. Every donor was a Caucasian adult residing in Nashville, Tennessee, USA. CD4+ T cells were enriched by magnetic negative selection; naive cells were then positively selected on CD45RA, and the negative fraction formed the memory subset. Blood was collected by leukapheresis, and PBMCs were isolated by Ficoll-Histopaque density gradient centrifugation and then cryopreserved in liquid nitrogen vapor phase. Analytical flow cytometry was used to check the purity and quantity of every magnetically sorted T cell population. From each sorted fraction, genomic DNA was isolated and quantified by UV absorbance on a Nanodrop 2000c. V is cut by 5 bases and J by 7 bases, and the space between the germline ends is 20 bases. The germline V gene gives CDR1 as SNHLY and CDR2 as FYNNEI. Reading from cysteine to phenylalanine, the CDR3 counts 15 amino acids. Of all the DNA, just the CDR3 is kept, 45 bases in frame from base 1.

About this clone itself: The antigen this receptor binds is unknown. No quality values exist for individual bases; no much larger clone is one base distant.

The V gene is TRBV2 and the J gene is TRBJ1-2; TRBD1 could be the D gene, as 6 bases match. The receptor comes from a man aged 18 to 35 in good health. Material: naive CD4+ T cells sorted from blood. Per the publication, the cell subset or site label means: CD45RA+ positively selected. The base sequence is TGTGCCAGCAGTATACAAGGACAGACTCCTGGTGGCTACACCTTC. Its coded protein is CASSIQGQTPGGYTF.